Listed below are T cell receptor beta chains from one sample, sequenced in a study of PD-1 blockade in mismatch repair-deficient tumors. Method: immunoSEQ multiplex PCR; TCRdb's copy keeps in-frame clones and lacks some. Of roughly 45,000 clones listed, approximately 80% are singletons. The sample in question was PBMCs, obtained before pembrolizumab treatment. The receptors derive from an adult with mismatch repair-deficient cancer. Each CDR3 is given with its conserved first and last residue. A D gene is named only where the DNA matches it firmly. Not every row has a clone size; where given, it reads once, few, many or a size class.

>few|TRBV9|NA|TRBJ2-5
TGTGCCAGCAGCGTAGGATCTGGGAGGGAGACCCAGTACTTC
CASSVGSGRETQYF
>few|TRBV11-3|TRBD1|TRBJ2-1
TGTGCCAGCAGCCCCCGCAGGGGGCCCAATGAGCAGTTCTTC
CASSPRRGPNEQFF
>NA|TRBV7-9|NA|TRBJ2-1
TGTGCCAGCAGCTTAGGGGGACACATTAATGAGCAGTTCTTC
CASSLGGHINEQFF
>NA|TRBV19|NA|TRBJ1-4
TGTGCCAGTAGTAATGTGGGACTGAGTGCAACTAATGAAAAACTGTTTTTT
CASSNVGLSATNEKLFF
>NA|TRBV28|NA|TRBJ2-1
TGTGCCAGCAGTTTACCTCAGTATAGCTTCAGCTCCTACAATGAGCAGTTCTTC
CASSLPQYSFSSYNEQFF
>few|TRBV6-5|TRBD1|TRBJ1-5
TGTGCCAGCAGCCTTGGACAGGGGTGGGATCAGCCCCAGCATTTT
CASSLGQGWDQPQHF
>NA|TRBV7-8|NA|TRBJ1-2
TGTGCCAGCAGCTTAGCCCGCCAGGAGGGTGGCTACACCTTC
CASSLARQEGGYTF
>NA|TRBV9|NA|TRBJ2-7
TGTGCCAGCAGCGAAACCGGGTTCGAATACGAGCAGTACTTC
CASSETGFEYEQYF
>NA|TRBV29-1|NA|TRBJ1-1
TGCAGCGTCCTCAGGCGATTGAACACTGAAGCTTTCTTT
CSVLRRLNTEAFF
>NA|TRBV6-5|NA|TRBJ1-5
TGTGCCAGCAGTTACCGGGACGGGGATCAGCCCCAGCATTTT
CASSYRDGDQPQHF
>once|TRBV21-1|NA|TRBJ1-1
TGTGCCAGCAGCAAAGAAGGGCCAGGGGAAGAGGGCACTGAAGCTTTCTTT
CASSKEGPGEEGTEAFF
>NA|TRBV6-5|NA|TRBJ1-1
TGTGCCAGCAGTTATAGCTCGGCGGGGAACACTGAAGCTTTCTTT
CASSYSSAGNTEAFF
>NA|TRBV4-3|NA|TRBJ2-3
TGCGCCAGCAGCCAAAGCATCTTGGACTGGGACACAGATACGCAGTATTTT
CASSQSILDWDTDTQYF
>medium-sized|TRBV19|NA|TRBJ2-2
TGTGCCAGTAGTATAGATCTAAGGGGCGCCGGGGAGCTGTTTTTT
CASSIDLRGAGELFF
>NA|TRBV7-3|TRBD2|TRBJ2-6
TGTGCCAGCAGCCGACTAGCACTCGGGTCTGGGGCCAACGTCCTGACTTTC
CASSRLALGSGANVLTF
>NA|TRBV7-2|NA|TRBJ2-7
TGTGCCAGCAGCCCGCCCTCGACGATTTACGAGCAGTACTTC
CASSPPSTIYEQYF
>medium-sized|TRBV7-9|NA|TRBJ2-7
TGTGCCAGCAGCCTGGACCTCTACGAGCAGTACTTC
CASSLDLYEQYF
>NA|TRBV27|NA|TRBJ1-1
TGTGCCAGCAACCGGGTCGGGGAGAACACTGAAGCTTTCTTT
CASNRVGENTEAFF
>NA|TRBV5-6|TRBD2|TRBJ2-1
TGTGCCAGCAGCGAGCCCGGGACTAGTGGGTACAATGAGCAGTTCTTC
CASSEPGTSGYNEQFF
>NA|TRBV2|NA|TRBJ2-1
TGTGCCAGCACCTCGGGGGCTTACAATGAGCAGTTCTTC
CASTSGAYNEQFF
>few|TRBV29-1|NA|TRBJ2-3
TGCAGCGTTGAAGTTCCAGGGCCAGATACGCAGTATTTT
CSVEVPGPDTQYF
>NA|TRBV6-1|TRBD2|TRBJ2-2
TGTGCCAGCGGAACAACTAGCGGGACCGGGGAGCTGTTTTTT
CASGTTSGTGELFF
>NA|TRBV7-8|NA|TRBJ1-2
TGTGCCAGCAGTCAAGCGAGGGGTTATGGCTACACCTTC
CASSQARGYGYTF
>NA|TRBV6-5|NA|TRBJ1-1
TGTGCCAGCAGTTCTACAGGGATCGATGACACTGAAGCTTTCTTT
CASSSTGIDDTEAFF
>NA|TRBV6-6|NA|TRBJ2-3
TGTGCCAGCAGTTACTCCCCTGGAGATACGCAGTATTTT
CASSYSPGDTQYF
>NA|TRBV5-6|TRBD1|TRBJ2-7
TGTGCCAGCAGCGCCGGGACAGGGAGGGAGCAGTACTTC
CASSAGTGREQYF
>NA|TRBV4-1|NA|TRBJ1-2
TGCGCCAGCAGCCAAGGGGGGACTAACTATGGCTACACCTTC
CASSQGGTNYGYTF
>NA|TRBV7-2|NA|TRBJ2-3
TGTGCCAGCAGCCCGAGCAGCGTGGCAGATACGCAGTATTTT
CASSPSSVADTQYF
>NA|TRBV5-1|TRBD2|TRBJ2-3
TGCGCCAGCAGCTTGACTAGCGGTAGCACAGATACGCAGTATTTT
CASSLTSGSTDTQYF